Following are 26 T cell receptor beta chains from one sample sequenced in a study of post-analysis software for immune sequencing data. The study, taken as a whole, reports: A few TRBV segments, TRBV5-6, TRBV5-1 and TRBV20-1 among them, were found more frequent in patients than controls.

Their cognate antigens are unknown. The TCR beta cDNA libraries contained unique molecular identifiers. One entry per CDR3 protein, called by TCRdb with MiXCR from the PCR reads. The data show approximately 770,000 distinct CDR3 sequences, 46% seen once. Sample: blood. These receptors originate from a girl aged 5-17 years with multiple sclerosis.

This clonotype has more than one count but fewer than ten. The chain uses TRBV27 and TRBJ1-5; weak D call: TRBD1 (5 bases). V was cut by 3 bases and J by 4 bases, with 10 bases left in between. Germline V CDR1 and CDR2: MNHEY, SMNVEV (reference sequence). This CDR3 contains 14 residues. The CDR3 protein is CASSLGQVNQPQHF. Here the CDR3 DNA reads TGTGCCAGCAGTTTGGGGCAGGTAAATCAGCCCCAGCATTTT.

The V call is TRBV3-1, the J call TRBJ2-6; the D gene is possibly TRBD1 (6 bases). Germline V gene sequence: CDR1 LGHDT, CDR2 YNNKEL (reference sequence). V was pared by 4 bases and J by 4 bases, with 8 bases between. The CDR3 has 14 residues. In nucleotides, the CDR3 is TGTGCCAGCAGCCCAGGGGTGGGGGCCAACGTCCTGACTTTC. This gives the protein CASSPGVGANVLTF. Complete variable domain (other parts from reference TRBV3-1 and TRBJ2-6): DTAVSQTPKYLVTQMGNDKSIKCEQNLGHDTMYWYKQDSKKFLKIMFSYNNKELIINETVPNRFSPKSPDKAHLNLHINSLELGDSAVYFCASSPGVGANVLTFGAGSRLTVL.

This clonotype was seen a few times. This chain connects TRBV7-3 to TRBJ2-2; TRBD1 is a possible D gene (6 bases). Germline V gives CDR1 SGHTA, CDR2 FQGTGA. V was shortened by 4 bases and J by 5 bases, with 14 bases between the two germline ends. The CDR3 extends over 15 amino acids. CDR3 DNA sequence: TGTGCCAGCAGCTCCGGACAGTCTTGGACCGGGGAGCTGTTTTTT. Translation gives CASSSGQSWTGELFF.

This chain uses TRBV5-6 with TRBJ1-4; tentative D call: TRBD1 (6 bases). The length of the CDR3 is 16 residues. Per the germline V gene, CDR1 is SGHDT and CDR2 is YYEEEE. V lost 4 bases and J 8 bases, leaving 21 bases between the germline ends. The CDR3 loop reads CASSLAGAGNGEKLFF. For the CDR3, the DNA is TGTGCCAGCAGCCTCGCGGGGGCGGGGAATGGAGAAAAACTGTTTTTT.

The rearrangement joins TRBV7-6 to TRBJ1-1, with D unresolved. The V gene's germline CDR1 is SGHVS and CDR2 FNYEAQ. V shed 1 base and J shed 1 base, with 7 bases lying between them. The CDR3 extends over 14 amino acids. The chain's CDR3 is CASSLEETNTEAFF. The CDR3, as DNA: TGTGCCAGCAGCTTAGAAGAAACGAACACTGAAGCTTTCTTT.

This clonotype has just a few counts. The rearrangement joins TRBV29-1 to TRBJ2-6; no clear D gene. Trimming removed 6 bases at V and 9 bases at J, with 9 bases between. Germline assignment: CDR1 SQVTM and CDR2 ANQGSEA. The CDR3 has 11 amino acids. The chain's CDR3 is CSVGRNNVLTF. CDR3 bases: TGCAGCGTGGGAAGAAACAACGTCCTGACTTTC.

This chain joins TRBV7-2 and TRBJ2-3; TRBD2 agrees at 8 bases. Looked up from germline, CDR1 is SGHTA and CDR2 is FQGNSA. The CDR3 length is 15 residues. The V and J ends lost 5 bases and 6 bases, in that order; junction bases with no gene match: 10. This chain's CDR3 is CASSRGAGAADTQYF. CDR3 DNA sequence: TGTGCCAGCAGCCGCGGAGCGGGAGCGGCGGATACGCAGTATTTT.

V is TRBV3-1 and J is TRBJ2-4, with D maybe TRBD2 (6 bases). Trimming removed 0 bases from V and 13 bases from J, with 13 bases in between. The CDR3 contains 13 residues. Germline CDR1 and CDR2: LGHDT and YNNKEL (reference sequence). The CDR3 DNA is TGTGCCAGCAGCCAAGATCTGGGCGGAGGGCAGTACTTC. It yields the protein CASSQDLGGGQYF.

With regard to this clonotype: This may be a read error: a much more frequent sequence differs by one nucleotide. The chain employs TRBV10-3 and TRBJ2-7; maybe TRBD2 (6 bases). The CDR3 loop spans 14 amino acids. Germline CDR1 is ENHRY and CDR2 is SYGVKD. In nucleotides, the CDR3 is TGTGCCAACAGTGAGTCTCTAGCGAACTACGAGCAGTACTTC. It yields the protein CANSESLANYEQYF.

The chain recombines TRBV27 with TRBJ1-5; D remains unclear. Germline V lookup: CDR1 MNHEY, CDR2 SMNVEV (reference sequence). The CDR3 loop spans 12 amino acids. V was pared by 5 bases and J by 9 bases, with 11 bases between. The CDR3 region is CASSAPLRPQHF. As DNA, the CDR3 is TGTGCCAGCAGTGCACCTCTTCGGCCCCAGCATTTT.

Only a few counts were recorded for this clonotype. The J gene is TRBJ1-2, the V gene TRBV5-1; D perhaps matches TRBD1 (5 bases). Germline CDR1 and CDR2: SGHRS and YFSETQ. V lost 4 bases, J lost 4 bases, and 14 bases lay in between. The length of the CDR3 is 14 residues. This chain's CDR3 is CASSPGRDFYGYTF. CDR3 sequence (DNA): TGCGCCAGCAGCCCCGGACGGGACTTCTATGGCTACACCTTC.

V and J are TRBV28 and TRBJ1-5; tentatively, D is TRBD1 (5 bases). Trimming stripped 4 bases from V and 2 bases from J, with 15 bases between. CDR3 size: 16 residues. The V gene's germline CDR1 is MDHEN and CDR2 SYDVKM. The CDR3 sequence is CASSYPQGMGNQPQHF. DNA of the CDR3: TGTGCCAGCAGTTACCCCCAGGGTATGGGCAATCAGCCCCAGCATTTT. The full variable domain, its missing parts supplied by reference TRBV28 and TRBJ1-5, is DVKVTQSSRYLVKRTGEKVFLECVQDMDHENMFWYRQDPGLGLRLIYFSYDVKMKEKGDIPEGYSVSREKKERFSLILESASTNQTSMYLCASSYPQGMGNQPQHFGDGTRLSIL.

The rearrangement uses TRBV29-1 and TRBJ1-2; D remains unclear. Trimming removed 7 bases at V and 4 bases at J, with 10 bases between. The CDR3 has 11 residues. Germline values: CDR1 SQVTM, CDR2 ANQGSEA. The CDR3 DNA reads as TGCAGCGCTGTCCAAGTCTATGGCTACACCTTC. It codes for CSAVQVYGYTF.

The rearrangement uses TRBV11-1 and TRBJ2-1; TRBD2 agrees at 8 bases. This CDR3 comprises 17 residues. Trimming at V came to 3 bases and at J to 6 bases, leaving 13 bases not matched to a gene. The V gene's germline CDR1 is SGHAT and CDR2 FQDESV (reference sequence). The CDR3 nucleotides are TGTGCCAGCAGCTTCGTCTCCGGGACTAGTAAGGCCAATGAGCAGTTCTTC. This encodes CASSFVSGTSKANEQFF.

Only a few counts were recorded for this clonotype. V is TRBV29-1 and J is TRBJ2-4, with 9 bases aligning to TRBD1. Judging by the DNA end, TRBJ2-7 fits better; the J call may be wrong. CDR1 and CDR2 (germline): SQVTM, ANQGSEA. This CDR3 is 15 amino acids long. The CDR3 nucleotides read TGCAGCGTCGTTACACCACAGGGACAGGGCTACGAGCAGTACTTC. This translates into CSVVTPQGQGYEQYF.

This clonotype has a handful of counts. The chain joins TRBV15 to TRBJ2-7; tentatively, D is TRBD1 (6 bases). The V gene lost 0 bases and the J gene lost 2 bases, with 17 bases spanning the gap. Germline-derived CDR1 and CDR2 are LNHNV and YYDKDF (reference sequence). The CDR3 has 17 residues. CDR3 amino acids: CATSREIDRYRAYEQYF. DNA for the CDR3: TGTGCCACCAGCAGAGAAATCGACAGGTATCGGGCCTACGAGCAGTACTTC.

This sequence joins TRBV9 and TRBJ1-4, with D possibly matching TRBD1 (6 bases). From germline, CDR1 is SGDLS and CDR2 YYNGEE. Trimming took off 5 bases at V and 10 bases at J, with 27 bases between the two ends. CDR3 size: 17 residues. CDR3 loop: CASSLHPGAGDGGKLFF. The CDR3 DNA reads TGTGCCAGCAGTCTTCACCCAGGGGCAGGAGATGGAGGAAAACTGTTTTTT.

This clonotype has just a few counts. CDR3 bases: TGCAGTGCTATAAAAAAAGATACGCAGTATTTT. Translating gives CSAIKKDTQYF. V gene TRBV20-1 combines with J gene TRBJ2-3; D gene ambiguous. CDR1 DFQATT and CDR2 SNEGSKA come from the germline V gene (reference sequence). V lost 4 bases and J 5 bases, leaving 7 bases between the germline ends. CDR3 size: 11 residues.

CDR3 loop: CASSLRQNEKLFF. CDR3 DNA: TGTGCCAGCTCACTCAGACAGAATGAAAAACTGTTTTTT. The chain recombines TRBV18 with TRBJ1-4; D possibly corresponds to TRBD1 (5 bases). The CDR3 extends over 13 amino acids. The germline gives CDR1 KGHSH, CDR2 LQKENI. Deletions cut 4 bases from V and 5 bases from J, with 8 bases between.

The V gene is TRBV7-6, the J gene TRBJ2-3, with D hard to call. Germline CDR1 and CDR2: SGHVS and FNYEAQ. V lost 2 bases and J lost 5, with 8 bases in between. The CDR3 runs 13 residues. The CDR3 loop reads CASSLYIGDTQYF. In DNA form, the CDR3 reads TGTGCCAGCAGCTTATACATTGGAGATACGCAGTATTTT.

This clonotype appeared once. The CDR3 nucleotides read TGTGCCAGCAGTTTGACAGGGTCTGAAAACATTCAGTACTTC. It yields the protein CASSLTGSENIQYF. This chain connects TRBV12-3 or TRBV12-4 to TRBJ2-4, with 7 bases fitting TRBD1. The CDR3 runs to 14 residues. Trimming took 3 bases from V and 5 from J; bases not matched to a gene: 4.

The J gene is TRBJ1-1, the V gene TRBV12-3 or TRBV12-4; D unresolved. The CDR3 is 11 amino acids. V shed 3 bases and J shed 8 bases, with 7 bases lying between them. The CDR3 DNA reads TGTGCCAGCAGTTTGGGCCTAGAAGCTTTCTTT. Protein: CASSLGLEAFF.

The gene calls are TRBV7-6 and TRBJ2-4, with TRBD1 identical over 11 bases. The J call may be incorrect, as the DNA end agrees better with TRBJ2-7. This CDR3 has 15 amino acids. CDR1 and CDR2 (germline): SGHVS, FNYEAQ. CDR3 bases: TGTGCCAGCACCACTGGGGGACAGGGGGTCCACGAGCAGTACTTC. Its protein is CASTTGGQGVHEQYF.

This clonotype was found a few times. As DNA, the CDR3 is TGTGCCAGCAGCGTAGACCCCGACCCTATCTCCTACAATGAGCAGTTCTTC. Its translation: CASSVDPDPISYNEQFF. This chain connects TRBV9 to TRBJ2-1; D remains unclear. There are 17 residues in the CDR3. With 0 bases removed from V and 0 bases from J, the gap between germline ends came to 13 bases. Germline V gives CDR1 SGDLS, CDR2 YYNGEE.

In this sample, this clonotype turned up a few times. CDR3 loop: CASSYSKGGDGYTF. The CDR3 nucleotides are TGTGCCAGCAGTTACTCGAAGGGAGGGGATGGCTACACCTTC. The rearrangement uses TRBV6-6 and TRBJ1-2, with a tentative D call TRBD1 (5 bases). CDR3 length: 14 residues. Germline V gene sequence: CDR1 MNHNY, CDR2 SVGAGI (reference sequence). Between the trimmed V and J ends, which lost 0 bases and 6 bases, there was a span of 11 bases.

The rearrangement joins TRBV5-1 to TRBJ2-1; D ambiguous. Germline V lookup: CDR1 SGHRS, CDR2 YFSETQ. With 3 bases removed from V and 10 bases from J, the gap between germline ends came to 14 bases. The CDR3 runs to 13 residues. The chain's CDR3 is CASSSGRVNEQFF. The CDR3 DNA is TGCGCCAGCAGCTCAGGACGGGTTAACGAGCAGTTCTTC.